Listed here are 28 T cell receptor beta chains from one sample, sequenced in a study of T cell responses to AZD1222 COVID-19 vaccine. TCRdb's copy holds only in-frame clones and misses some; the assay was immunoSEQ multiplex PCR. The data show 130,000 to 150,000 clones, with roughly 90% seen just once and roughly 1.8% held by the top ten. Sequencing was performed on peripheral blood, taken on day 0 of AZD1222 vaccination. The receptors originated from an adult in good health.

The chain recombines TRBV19 with TRBJ1-1, with D uncertain. Trimming pared 9 bases from V and 3 bases from J, leaving 17 bases between. CDR3 length: 14 amino acids. The germline CDR1 and CDR2 sequences are LNHDA and SQIVND (reference sequence). The CDR3 nucleotides read TGTGCCAGCCGGCGGAGGGTTGGGGACACTGAAGCTTTCTTT. Amino acid sequence: CASRRRVGDTEAFF.

This clone was counted a few times. This chain uses TRBV9 with TRBJ1-2, with D perhaps matching TRBD1 (5 bases). V gave up 3 bases and J gave up 6 bases, with 21 bases separating them. Germline V CDR1 and CDR2: SGDLS, YYNGEE. The CDR3 spans 16 residues. The CDR3 coding sequence is TGTGCCAGCAGCGCGCAATCTTCCAGGGTGAATCATGGCTACACCTTC. This encodes CASSAQSSRVNHGYTF.

This clone is a singleton in its sample. The V and J genes are TRBV7-6 and TRBJ2-1; 7 nucleotides match TRBD2. This CDR3 comprises 15 residues. Germline loops: CDR1 SGHVS, CDR2 FNYEAQ. The V and J ends lost 1 base and 2 bases, in that order; junction bases with no gene match: 2. The CDR3 DNA reads as TGTGCCAGCAGCTTAGGCGGGAGTGCCTACAATGAGCAGTTCTTC. Translation: CASSLGGSAYNEQFF.

The chain links TRBV3-1 (or the pseudogene TRBV3-2) to TRBJ2-5; 7 bases are shared with TRBD2. CDR3 size: 13 residues. Germline CDR1 and CDR2: LGHDT and YNNKEL (reference sequence). J lost 12 bases, V lost 4 bases, and 11 bases had no gene match. The DNA for the CDR3 is TGTGCCAGCAGCCGAGGGCGGGGGACGGCCAAGTACTTC. It specifies CASSRGRGTAKYF.

The rearrangement joins TRBV3-1 (or the pseudogene TRBV3-2) to TRBJ2-3; D may be TRBD2 (6 bases). CDR3 length: 14 residues. V was clipped by 1 base and J by 4 bases, with 9 bases between them. Germline lookup yields CDR1 LGHDT and CDR2 YNNKEL (reference sequence). CDR3 coding DNA: TGTGCCAGCAGCCAAGGAGGGGAGGCAGATACGCAGTATTTT. It encodes CASSQGGEADTQYF.

This clone has a handful of counts. The chain has TRBV7-3 and TRBJ2-2, with TRBD2 matching over 15 bases. Germline trimming cut 4 bases from V and 7 bases from J; bases unmatched to any gene: 10. The CDR3 consists of 18 residues. In germline, CDR1 is SGHTA, CDR2 FQGTGA. The CDR3 bases are TGTGCCAGCAGCTCCGGACTAGCGGGAGGGCCGAAGGGCGGGGAGCTGTTTTTT. Amino acid sequence: CASSSGLAGGPKGGELFF.

This chain uses TRBV5-1 with TRBJ2-2, with 11 positions matching TRBD2. The length of the CDR3 is 18 residues. The germline V gene encodes CDR1 SGHRS and CDR2 YFSETQ. V lost 0 bases, J lost 5 bases, and 9 bases stayed unmatched. The CDR3 bases are TGCGCCAGCAGCTTGGTACCGGGACTAGCGGCTGTAACCGGGGAGCTGTTTTTT. Protein: CASSLVPGLAAVTGELFF.

The V call is TRBV10-2, the J call TRBJ2-1; 10 bases match TRBD2. The CDR3 has 18 residues. Germline trimming cut 4 bases from V and 1 base from J; bases unmatched to any gene: 10. In germline, CDR1 is WSHSY, CDR2 SAAADI. The CDR3 DNA reads as TGCGCCAGCAGTGTCCCTTTAACTAGCGGGGCATCCTACAATGAGCAGTTCTTC. Protein product: CASSVPLTSGASYNEQFF.

CDR3 coding DNA: TGTGCCAGCAGACCAAAAGCGGGAGATACTGAAGCTTTCTTT. It specifies CASRPKAGDTEAFF. The chain carries TRBV7-9 and TRBJ1-1; D is undetermined. Germline assignment: CDR1 SEHNR and CDR2 FQNEAQ (reference sequence). The CDR3 has 14 amino acids. V was pared by 6 bases and J by 5 bases, with 16 bases between.

The chain has TRBV28 and TRBJ2-5; 9 nucleotides agree with TRBD2. The CDR3 is made up of 16 amino acids. The germline V gene has CDR1 MDHEN and CDR2 SYDVKM. J lost 0 bases, V lost 3 bases, and 5 bases had no gene match. The CDR3 coding sequence is TGTGCCAGCAGTTTGGCGACTAGCGGTTACCAAGAGACCCAGTACTTC. Translation: CASSLATSGYQETQYF.

This chain links TRBV1 with TRBJ1-4; the table assigns TRBD1, which was not confirmed against the DNA. TRBV1 is given as a pseudogene. The CDR3 is made up of 21 amino acids. CDR3 nucleotide sequence: TGCACCAGCAGCCAATTTAGGGTCCAACCGGGACAGGGGGACTTGGCCGAAAAACTGTTTTTT. Residues: CTSSQFRVQPGQGDLAEKLFF.

The chain uses TRBV7-2 and TRBJ2-1; 7 bases line up with TRBD2. Unmatched junction bases numbered 11, after V lost 3 bases and J lost 0 bases. The germline V gene encodes CDR1 SGHTA and CDR2 FQGNSA. This CDR3 is 18 amino acids long. CDR3 nucleotide sequence: TGTGCCAGCAGCTTCCGCGGGGACTATGATTACTCCTACAATGAGCAGTTCTTC. Amino acids: CASSFRGDYDYSYNEQFF.

The J gene is TRBJ2-2, the V gene TRBV24-1; D is perhaps TRBD2 (5 bases). V lost 5 bases and J 0 bases, leaving 12 bases between the germline ends. CDR1 KGHDR and CDR2 SFDVKD come from the germline V gene. CDR3 size: 16 residues. CDR3 bases: TGTGCCACCAGTGTTGAGGGTTACGCGAACACCGGGGAGCTGTTTTTT. Protein product: CATSVEGYANTGELFF.

This chain joins TRBV19 and TRBJ1-5; D is unclear. CDR1 and CDR2 from the germline V gene are LNHDA and SQIVND (reference sequence). The CDR3 covers 15 residues. Trimming took off 6 bases at V and 5 bases at J, with 17 bases between the two ends. CDR3 loop: CASSTLGPLYQPQHF. The CDR3 nucleotides read TGTGCCAGTAGCACCTTGGGCCCCCTCTATCAGCCCCAGCATTTT.

The chain couples TRBV18 to TRBJ1-1, with 8 bases identical to TRBD1. The germline CDR1 and CDR2 sequences are KGHSH and LQKENI. V lost 0 bases and J lost 10; bases outside the gene matches: 13. This CDR3 contains 16 residues. Written as DNA, the CDR3 is TGTGCCAGCTCACCACCGGGGCAGGGGGCAGGCCTTAGAGCTTTCTTT. The encoded protein is CASSPPGQGAGLRAFF.

This clone has only one observation. The chain couples TRBV27 to TRBJ2-7; no clear D gene. Trimming left V 4 bases short and J 0 bases short, with 4 bases between. The CDR3 has 12 residues. CDR1 and CDR2 from the germline V gene are MNHEY and SMNVEV (reference sequence). The CDR3, as DNA: TGTGCCAGCAGTTGGAGCTCCTACGAGCAGTACTTC. Translated: CASSWSSYEQYF.

The chain carries TRBV5-1 and TRBJ2-3; 9 nucleotides line up with TRBD1. This CDR3 comprises 15 residues. Germline V gene sequence: CDR1 SGHRS, CDR2 YFSETQ. J was trimmed by 2 bases and V by 2 bases; bases with no gene match: 3. The CDR3 nucleotides are TGCGCCAGCAGCTTTAGGACAGGGGCCACAGATACGCAGTATTTT. This gives the protein CASSFRTGATDTQYF. Full variable domain (rest looked up from reference TRBV5-1 and TRBJ2-3): KAGVTQTPRYLIKTRGQQVTLSCSPISGHRSVSWYQQTPGQGLQFLFEYFSETQRNKGNFPGRFSGRQFSNSRSEMNVSTLELGDSALYLCASSFRTGATDTQYFGPGTRLTVL.

The chain combines TRBV27 with TRBJ1-6; 11 bases align to TRBD1. The junction had 4 bases not matched to a gene; V was cut back by 5 bases and J by 4 bases. The CDR3 is made up of 16 amino acids. The germline V gene encodes CDR1 MNHEY and CDR2 SMNVEV (reference sequence). The CDR3 is CASSPGTGGYNSPLHF. The DNA for the CDR3 is TGTGCCAGCAGTCCCGGGACAGGGGGATATAATTCACCCCTCCACTTT.

The genes are TRBV9 and TRBJ1-4; tentative D call: TRBD1 (6 bases). With 5 bases removed from V and 7 bases from J, the gap between germline ends came to 15 bases. The length of the CDR3 is 14 residues. CDR1 is SGDLS and CDR2 is YYNGEE in the germline V gene. The CDR3 here is CASSGGASSEKLFF. The CDR3 nucleotides are TGTGCCAGCAGTGGGGGGGCTTCGAGTGAAAAACTGTTTTTT.

The chain is built from TRBV5-6 and TRBJ1-2; D gene unclear. Looked up from germline, CDR1 is SGHDT and CDR2 is YYEEEE. V was pared by 6 bases and J by 4 bases, with 19 bases between. The CDR3 is 15 residues long. In nucleotides, the CDR3 is TGTGCCAGCACCTTCTCGGGGTTCCGGGTCTATGGCTACACCTTC. It is translated as CASTFSGFRVYGYTF.

This chain connects TRBV6-5 to TRBJ1-2, with D possibly TRBD1 on 6 matching bases. Trimming pared 6 bases from V and 0 bases from J, leaving 14 bases between. Germline V gene lookup returns CDR1 MNHEY and CDR2 SVGAGI. This CDR3 contains 15 residues. The CDR3 nucleotides read TGTGCCAGCAGCTCCGGGACAATAGCTAACTATGGCTACACCTTC. It yields the protein CASSSGTIANYGYTF.

The V gene is TRBV14, the J gene TRBJ2-7, with 9 nucleotides matching TRBD1. CDR3 length: 15 residues. Germline V lookup: CDR1 SGHDN, CDR2 FVKESK. V dropped 4 bases and J dropped 0; count of bases not matched to a gene: 4. CDR3 in DNA: TGTGCCAGCAGCCCCCGACAGGGGGGCTCCTACGAGCAGTACTTC. Translation: CASSPRQGGSYEQYF.

The chain recombines TRBV10-3 with TRBJ1-5, with D unclear. CDR1 and CDR2 from the germline V gene are ENHRY and SYGVKD. V dropped 2 bases and J dropped 7 bases, with 18 bases sitting between them. The CDR3 is made up of 16 amino acids. The CDR3 DNA follows: TGTGCCATCAGTGAGACTCCCCCTCTTGAGGTCCAGCCCCAGCATTTT. The encoded protein is CAISETPPLEVQPQHF.

The chain uses TRBV7-9 and TRBJ2-1; 11 bases are shared with TRBD2. J was trimmed by 8 bases and V by 3 bases; bases with no gene match: 9. The CDR3 is 16 residues long. Germline CDR1 SEHNR, CDR2 FQNEAQ (reference sequence). CDR3 loop: CASSFLSGRGGDEQFF. The CDR3 DNA follows: TGTGCCAGCAGCTTCCTTAGCGGGAGGGGGGGCGATGAGCAGTTCTTC.

This chain joins TRBV4-1 and TRBJ2-1, with 7 nucleotides matching TRBD2. V trimming: 11 bases; J trimming: 15 bases; junction bases outside the gene matches: 16. The CDR3 runs 12 residues. CDR1 MGHRA and CDR2 YSYEKL come from the germline V gene. CDR3 DNA sequence: TGCGCCGCGGGGGACTTCCAAAAGATGGCGTTCTTC. Amino acids: CAAGDFQKMAFF.

This chain links TRBV2 with TRBJ2-3; D uncertain. Trimming left V 5 bases short and J 0 bases short, with 6 bases between. CDR1 and CDR2 (germline): SNHLY, FYNNEI. The CDR3 extends over 13 amino acids. The CDR3 DNA follows: TGTGCCAGCAGTACCCCTAGCACAGATACGCAGTATTTT. Translating gives CASSTPSTDTQYF. The entire variable domain, with the rest obtained from reference TRBV2 and TRBJ2-3, is as follows: EPEVTQTPSHQVTQMGQEVILRCVPISNHLYFYWYRQILGQKVEFLVSFYNNEISEKSEIFDDQFSVERPDGSNFTLKIRSTKLEDSAMYFCASSTPSTDTQYFGPGTRLTVL.

V and J are TRBV14 and TRBJ1-1; perhaps TRBD1 as D (6 bases). This CDR3 has 16 amino acids. CDR1 and CDR2 (germline): SGHDN, FVKESK. With 4 bases removed from V and 1 base from J, the gap between germline ends came to 16 bases. Here the CDR3 DNA reads TGTGCCAGCAGCCCGTATTACAGGGCGGCGAACACTGAAGCTTTCTTT. This translates into CASSPYYRAANTEAFF.

This clone came up once. The V gene is TRBV7-9, the J gene TRBJ2-1; no reliable D call. The CDR3 spans 14 residues. Germline CDR1 reads SEHNR; CDR2 reads FQNEAQ (reference sequence). The V gene lost 0 bases and the J gene lost 6 bases, with 9 bases spanning the gap. The chain's CDR3 is CASSLAHQGNEQFF. CDR3 DNA sequence: TGTGCCAGCAGCTTAGCTCATCAAGGCAATGAGCAGTTCTTC.